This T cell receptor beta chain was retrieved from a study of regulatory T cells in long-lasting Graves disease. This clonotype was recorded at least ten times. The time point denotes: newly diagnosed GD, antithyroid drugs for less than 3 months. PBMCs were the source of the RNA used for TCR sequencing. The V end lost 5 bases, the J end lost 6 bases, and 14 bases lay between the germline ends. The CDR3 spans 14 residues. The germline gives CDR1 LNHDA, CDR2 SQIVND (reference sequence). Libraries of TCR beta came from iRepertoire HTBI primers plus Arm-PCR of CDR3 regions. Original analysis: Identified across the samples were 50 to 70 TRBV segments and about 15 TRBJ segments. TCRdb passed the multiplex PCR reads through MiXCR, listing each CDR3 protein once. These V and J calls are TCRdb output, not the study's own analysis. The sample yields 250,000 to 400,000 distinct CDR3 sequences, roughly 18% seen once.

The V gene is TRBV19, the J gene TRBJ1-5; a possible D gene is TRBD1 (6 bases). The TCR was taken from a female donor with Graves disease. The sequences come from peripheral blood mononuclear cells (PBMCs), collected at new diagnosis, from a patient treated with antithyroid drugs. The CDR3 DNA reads TGTGCCAGTAGTGTGACAGGTTTTGGTCAGCCCCAGCATTTT. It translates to CASSVTGFGQPQHF.